Following are 15 T cell receptor beta chains from one sample sequenced in a study of T cell repertoires and HLA-DP antigens. Clones were read by immunoSEQ multiplex PCR, and TCRdb kept only the in-frame ones, dropping some. Seen here are around 100,000 clones, around 93% observed once, and the top ten hold more than 0.25%. The antigens for these receptors are not known. Source material: CD4+ T cells from PBMCs. The receptors stem from a woman between 18 and 30 years old in good health and CMV-seronegative.

The rearrangement uses TRBV1 and TRBJ2-2; TRBD1, as called in the table, went unchecked against the DNA. TRBV1 is a pseudogene. This CDR3 spans 20 amino acids. This CDR3 is CTSSQDRRGDPLPNTGELFF. CDR3 DNA: TGCACCAGCAGCCAAGATCGCAGGGGTGACCCTCTCCCGAACACCGGGGAGCTGTTTTTT.

The V gene is TRBV10-1, the J gene TRBJ2-1; TRBD2 aligns across 13 bases. CDR1 and CDR2 from the germline V gene are WNHNN and SYGVQD (reference sequence). This CDR3 comprises 17 residues. Trimming cost V 1 base and J 5 bases; bases outside gene matches: 5. The chain's CDR3 is CASSEYIGTSGDNEQFF. DNA for the CDR3: TGCGCCAGCAGTGAGTATATTGGGACTAGCGGGGACAATGAGCAGTTCTTC.

In its sample, this clone was seen a few times. The chain uses TRBV7-2 and TRBJ2-4; 9 nucleotides align to TRBD1. Germline lookup yields CDR1 SGHTA and CDR2 FQGNSA. Trimming removed 5 bases from V and 8 bases from J; junction bases left unmatched: 7. The CDR3 sequence is 14 residues long. CDR3 loop: CASSPGQGGDIQYF. CDR3 bases: TGTGCCAGCAGCCCGGGACAGGGTGGAGACATTCAGTACTTC.

The CDR3 is CASSPPGRINTGELFF. The CDR3 DNA reads TGTGCCAGCTCACCACCGGGCAGGATAAACACCGGGGAGCTGTTTTTT. This chain connects TRBV18 to TRBJ2-2; D not resolved. Trimming cost V 0 bases and J 2 bases, with 10 bases left between them. CDR3 length: 16 amino acids. Germline CDR1 KGHSH, CDR2 LQKENI.

The rearrangement uses TRBV15 and TRBJ2-3; a possible D gene is TRBD1 (5 bases). CDR3 length: 14 residues. The germline gives CDR1 LNHNV, CDR2 YYDKDF (reference sequence). V lost 6 bases and J 5 bases, leaving 15 bases between the germline ends. CDR3 sequence reads: CATRGPGLGDTQYF. The CDR3 bases are TGTGCCACCAGGGGGCCCGGGTTGGGAGATACGCAGTATTTT.

The chain uses TRBV29-1 and TRBJ2-2; TRBD2 agrees at 9 bases. The CDR3 is 16 residues long. Germline V gives CDR1 SQVTM, CDR2 ANQGSEA. V lost 7 bases, J lost 2 bases, and 11 bases stayed unmatched. CDR3 region: CSARGSGSGNTGELFF. CDR3 DNA: TGCAGCGCCCGGGGTAGCGGGAGTGGCAACACCGGGGAGCTGTTTTTT.

This chain joins TRBV11-2 and TRBJ2-7, with a weak D call TRBD2 (6 bases). This CDR3 is built from 15 residues. Germline CDR1 reads SGHAT; CDR2 reads FQNNGV. Trimming pared 5 bases from V and 2 bases from J, leaving 16 bases between. This CDR3 is CASSPPSEGPYEQYF. Here the CDR3 DNA reads TGTGCCAGCAGCCCCCCTAGCGAGGGGCCCTACGAGCAGTACTTC. The whole variable domain, remainder taken from reference TRBV11-2 and TRBJ2-7, is EAGVAQSPRYKIIEKRQSVAFWCNPISGHATLYWYQQILGQGPKLLIQFQNNGVVDDSQLPKDRFSAERLKGVDSTLKIQPAKLEDSAVYLCASSPPSEGPYEQYFGPGTRLTVT.

The V and J genes are TRBV7-3 and TRBJ1-6; the D is unclear. Germline CDR1 is SGHTA and CDR2 is FQGTGA. Trimming removed 2 bases at V and 0 bases at J, with 5 bases between. The CDR3 has 15 residues. DNA for the CDR3: TGTGCCAGCAGCTTACTGAGCTCCTATAATTCACCCCTCCACTTT. Encoded protein: CASSLLSSYNSPLHF.

The gene calls are TRBV19 and TRBJ1-2; 9 positions agree with TRBD1. This CDR3 contains 12 residues. With 8 bases clipped from V and 4 bases from J, the junction kept 2 bases outside the gene matches. In germline, CDR1 is LNHDA, CDR2 SQIVND (reference sequence). DNA of the CDR3: TGTGCCAGTGGGACAGGGCCCTATGGCTACACCTTC. The encoded protein is CASGTGPYGYTF.

V is TRBV6-4 and J is TRBJ2-3; TRBD2 matches 9 bases. The CDR3 length is 18 residues. Trimming at V came to 0 bases and at J to 0 bases, leaving 7 bases not matched to a gene. Germline V lookup: CDR1 MRHNA, CDR2 SNTAGT. This CDR3 is CASSDSFKRGVSTDTQYF. The CDR3 DNA follows: TGTGCCAGCAGTGACTCCTTTAAGCGGGGGGTAAGCACAGATACGCAGTATTTT.

The V call is TRBV6-6, the J call TRBJ2-3; 8 bases are shared with TRBD1. V was clipped by 2 bases and J by 5 bases; unmatched bases: 6. The CDR3 extends over 15 amino acids. Germline V gene sequence: CDR1 MNHNY, CDR2 SVGAGI (reference sequence). The CDR3 loop is CASSYPGQGVDTQYF. CDR3 nucleotide sequence: TGTGCCAGCAGTTACCCCGGACAGGGAGTAGATACGCAGTATTTT.

Only one count was recorded for this clone. The chain joins TRBV9 to TRBJ2-1, with 12 bases aligning to TRBD2. This CDR3 contains 18 residues. The V and J ends lost 0 bases and 7 bases, in that order; junction bases with no gene match: 11. Per the germline V gene, CDR1 is SGDLS and CDR2 is YYNGEE. The CDR3 coding sequence is TGTGCCAGCAGCGTAGGAACCGAGACTAGCGGGAGAATAAATGAGCAGTTCTTC. Its translation is CASSVGTETSGRINEQFF.

The chain is built from TRBV28 and TRBJ2-5; D gene unclear. Germline V gene data show CDR1 as MDHEN and CDR2 as SYDVKM. Deletions cut 2 bases from V and 5 bases from J, with 15 bases between. CDR3 length equals 15 residues. CDR3 DNA: TGTGCCAGCAGTTTAAACCCTCCTAGAAAGGAGACCCAGTACTTC. Its protein is CASSLNPPRKETQYF.

The J gene is TRBJ2-5, the V gene TRBV28; 10 bases match TRBD1. Germline assignment: CDR1 MDHEN and CDR2 SYDVKM. The CDR3 sequence is 15 residues long. The ends lost 5 bases at V and 4 bases at J; junction bases unmatched: 7. As DNA, the CDR3 is TGTGCCAGCAGTAGCCGACAGGGGGCAGGAGAGACCCAGTACTTC. It codes for CASSSRQGAGETQYF. Full variable domain (remainder filled in from reference TRBV28 and TRBJ2-5): DVKVTQSSRYLVKRTGEKVFLECVQDMDHENMFWYRQDPGLGLRLIYFSYDVKMKEKGDIPEGYSVSREKKERFSLILESASTNQTSMYLCASSSRQGAGETQYFGPGTRLLVL.

J is TRBJ2-5 and V is TRBV30, with TRBD2 as a possible D gene (5 bases). Matching the DNA end better, TRBJ2-7 makes the J call doubtful. CDR1 and CDR2 from the germline V gene are GTSNPN and SVGIG (reference sequence). The CDR3 runs 15 residues. In DNA form, the CDR3 reads TGTGCCTGGATTCAAAGCCCGGGGAAGTCCTACGAGCAGTACTTC. Its protein product is CAWIQSPGKSYEQYF.